This TCR beta chain was observed in a study of regulatory T cells in long-lasting Graves disease. J was trimmed by 5 bases and V by 5 bases; bases with no gene match: 9. The germline V gene has CDR1 SGHAT and CDR2 FQNNGV. The CDR3 runs 15 residues. Arm-PCR with iRepertoire HTBI primers amplified the CDR3 regions for these TCR beta libraries. TCRdb reprocessed the multiplex PCR reads with MiXCR, giving one entry per CDR3 protein. The sample consists of roughly 560,000 distinct CDR3 sequences, about 15% of them appearing once. Overall study findings and caveats: The study found persistent patients shared more public clonotypes (around 2,500) than new patients (about 880). Results may be inaccurate due to the small sample size.

Ten or more counts support this clonotype. The antigen remains undetermined. The sample's time point: newly diagnosed GD, antithyroid drugs for less than 3 months. The TCR library was made from RNA extracted from PBMCs. The patients included were those that came from an endocrinology department in Xi'an, China. This sample also appeared in a second study, on T cells in Graves' hyperthyroidism and ophthalmopathy. That source adds: Within blood appeared most thyroid clonotypes that had expanded above 0.001.

Here the sequenced sample was peripheral blood mononuclear cells (PBMCs), taken at new diagnosis, from a patient treated with antithyroid drugs. V gene TRBV11-2 combines with J gene TRBJ1-1; 9 bases agree with TRBD1. This clonotype originated in a woman aged 35-60 years with Graves disease. The CDR3 DNA is TGTGCCAGCAGCGTGAACAGGGGGCGCGGGACTGAAGCTTTCTTT. Encoded protein: CASSVNRGRGTEAFF.